This T cell receptor (beta chain) is drawn from a study of cytomegalovirus exposure and HLA in healthy donors. From germline, CDR1 is LNHDA and CDR2 SQIVND (reference sequence). CDR3 length: 14 residues. Germline trimming cut 2 bases from V and 3 bases from J; bases unmatched to any gene: 3. Study conclusions and caveats: Listed as cytomegalovirus-associated were over 150 TCR beta chains. Reportedly, diagnosis of cytomegalovirus status by the classifier showed high specificity and sensitivity. A few CMV-associated chains were confirmed in vitro to be specific for CMV antigens.

Data came from immunoSEQ multiplex PCR; TCRdb stores just in-frame clones and leaves some out. The data show over 110,000 clones, 85% to 90% seen once. With respect to this clone: The antigen is unknown.

This receptor was identified in a man between 18 and 35 years old in good health and CMV-seropositive. V usage is TRBV19 and J usage is TRBJ2-7, with 8 positions matching TRBD1. The sample comprised PBMCs. This CDR3 reads CASSIFGQGYEQYF. Here the CDR3 DNA reads TGTGCCAGTAGTATATTCGGACAGGGCTACGAGCAGTACTTC.